A selection of T cell receptor beta chains follows, all from one sample in a study of blood T cell repertoires in COVID-19. TCRdb keeps only in-frame clones here, not all; method: immunoSEQ multiplex PCR. The sample records some 120,000 clones, about 90% being singletons. Sequenced sample: peripheral blood. The receptor source for this set is an older woman with acute or convalescent COVID-19. Each CDR3 is given with its conserved first and last residue.

V gene: TRBV2; J gene: TRBJ1-1; CDR3 length: 14; CDR3 protein: CASRTETANTEAFF
V gene: TRBV2; J gene: TRBJ2-1; CDR3 length: 14; CDR3 protein: CASSTRTVYNEQFF
V gene: TRBV10-3; J gene: TRBJ1-1; CDR3 length: 15; CDR3 protein: CATGMDSYMNTEAFF
V gene: TRBV6-5; J gene: TRBJ1-6; CDR3 length: 14; CDR3 protein: CASSYRPDRGPLHF
V gene: TRBV24-1; J gene: TRBJ2-5; CDR3 length: 15; CDR3 protein: CATSLRGARQETQYF
V gene: TRBV7-2; J gene: TRBJ2-7; CDR3 length: 12; CDR3 protein: CASSLVGQSQYF
V gene: TRBV6-5; J gene: TRBJ1-1; CDR3 length: 15; CDR3 protein: CASRTGGLSRTEAFF
V gene: TRBV28; J gene: TRBJ2-1; CDR3 length: 17; CDR3 protein: CASSFISGTSGHNEQFF
V gene: TRBV19; J gene: TRBJ1-2; CDR3 length: 14; CDR3 protein: CASSIAQANYGYTF
V gene: TRBV21-1; J gene: TRBJ2-7; CDR3 length: 18; CDR3 protein: CASSKVGCGRGLSYEQYF
V gene: TRBV2; J gene: TRBJ2-1; CDR3 length: 15; CDR3 protein: CASRLTSGGNNEQFF
V gene: TRBV14; J gene: TRBJ1-1; CDR3 length: 12; CDR3 protein: CASSPNHVGAFF
V gene: TRBV10-1; J gene: TRBJ1-4; CDR3 length: 15; CDR3 protein: CASSERGVSNEKLFF
V gene: TRBV6-5; J gene: TRBJ2-5; CDR3 length: 15; CDR3 protein: CASSFPRDPQETQYF
V gene: TRBV24-1; J gene: TRBJ2-1; CDR3 length: 15; CDR3 protein: CATSDLLADINEQFF
V gene: TRBV5-1; J gene: TRBJ2-1; CDR3 length: 16; CDR3 protein: CASRPLAGGPSDEQFF
V gene: TRBV30; J gene: TRBJ1-6; CDR3 length: 14; CDR3 protein: CAWSVGQGGSPLHF
V gene: TRBV4-1; J gene: TRBJ1-4; CDR3 length: 14; CDR3 protein: CASSQSLAGEKLFF
V gene: TRBV19; J gene: TRBJ1-1; CDR3 length: 15; CDR3 protein: CASSIFRGLRTEAFF
V gene: TRBV7-9; J gene: TRBJ1-1; CDR3 length: 13; CDR3 protein: CASSPTENTEAFF
V gene: TRBV10-2; J gene: TRBJ1-2; CDR3 length: 15; CDR3 protein: CASSFTGDPNYGYTF
V gene: TRBV15; J gene: TRBJ1-3; CDR3 length: 15; CDR3 protein: CATSRDTGDWGTIYF
V gene: TRBV3-1/TRBV3-2; J gene: TRBJ1-4; CDR3 length: 14; CDR3 protein: CASSLGTGGEKLFF
V gene: TRBV30; J gene: TRBJ2-2; CDR3 length: 15; CDR3 protein: CAWSVGLQNTGELFF
V gene: TRBV11-2; J gene: TRBJ2-2; CDR3 length: 13; CDR3 protein: CASSVGYSGELFF
V gene: TRBV6-4; J gene: TRBJ2-3; CDR3 length: 15; CDR3 protein: CASSPGRGETDTQYF
V gene: TRBV9; J gene: TRBJ2-4; CDR3 length: 15; CDR3 protein: CASSVVGAGGNIQYF
V gene: TRBV6-2/TRBV6-3; J gene: TRBJ2-7; CDR3 length: 16; CDR3 protein: CASSDPASGREHEQYF
V gene: TRBV19; J gene: TRBJ2-7; CDR3 length: 15; CDR3 protein: CASSIGLAGEDEQYF
V gene: TRBV12-3/TRBV12-4; J gene: TRBJ2-1; CDR3 length: 11; CDR3 protein: CGSAGYNEQFF
V gene: TRBV15; J gene: TRBJ2-6; CDR3 length: 20; CDR3 protein: CATSLVRGTGHLSGANVLTF
V gene: TRBV25-1; J gene: TRBJ2-5; CDR3 length: 16; CDR3 protein: CASSDLSDRGVETQYF
V gene: TRBV7-3; J gene: TRBJ2-1; CDR3 length: 18; CDR3 protein: CASSLIASGRARTNEQFF
V gene: TRBV5-8; J gene: TRBJ1-2; CDR3 length: 15; CDR3 protein: CASSLSGQGNYGYTF
V gene: TRBV11-1; J gene: TRBJ1-2; CDR3 length: 13; CDR3 protein: CASSNRDVGGYTF
V gene: TRBV11-2; J gene: TRBJ2-1; CDR3 length: 12; CDR3 protein: CASSFSTNEQFF
V gene: TRBV3-1/TRBV3-2; J gene: TRBJ1-3; CDR3 length: 17; CDR3 protein: CASSRPTGGWDGNTIYF
V gene: TRBV5-4; J gene: TRBJ1-2; CDR3 length: 14; CDR3 protein: CASSLSGTYYGYTF
V gene: TRBV5-1; J gene: TRBJ2-3; CDR3 length: 16; CDR3 protein: CASSLDSLAGGDTQYF
V gene: TRBV7-9; J gene: TRBJ1-2; CDR3 length: 15; CDR3 protein: CASSLSQTGNDGYTF
V gene: TRBV7-2; J gene: TRBJ2-4; CDR3 length: 16; CDR3 protein: CASRMLTGDSQNIQYF
V gene: TRBV5-1; J gene: TRBJ2-1; CDR3 length: 15; CDR3 protein: CASSSYRGEYNEQFF
V gene: TRBV27; J gene: TRBJ2-3; CDR3 length: 15; CDR3 protein: CASSRLAVSTDTQYF
V gene: TRBV5-1; J gene: TRBJ1-2; CDR3 length: 13; CDR3 protein: CASSLDRDYGYTF
V gene: TRBV10-1; J gene: TRBJ2-1; CDR3 length: 16; CDR3 protein: CASSESRAGPYNEQFF
V gene: TRBV30; J gene: TRBJ1-5; CDR3 length: 13; CDR3 protein: CAWSSRDNQPQHF
V gene: TRBV30; J gene: TRBJ1-6; CDR3 length: 16; CDR3 protein: CAWSPIGGQYNSPLHF
V gene: TRBV6-4; J gene: TRBJ2-2; CDR3 length: 14; CDR3 protein: CASKAGPNTGELFF
V gene: TRBV4-2; J gene: TRBJ1-5; CDR3 length: 15; CDR3 protein: CASSQDGGGNQPQHF
V gene: TRBV14; J gene: TRBJ1-1; CDR3 length: 18; CDR3 protein: CASSQDPPTGVGNTEAFF
V gene: TRBV5-5; J gene: TRBJ1-1; CDR3 length: 13; CDR3 protein: CASSSTGLAEAFF
V gene: TRBV14; J gene: TRBJ2-7; CDR3 length: 16; CDR3 protein: CASSQAPLGSSPEQYF
V gene: TRBV18; J gene: TRBJ1-1; CDR3 length: 14; CDR3 protein: CASITGGLNTEAFF
V gene: TRBV20-1; J gene: TRBJ1-1; CDR3 length: 11; CDR3 protein: CRGSAGTEAFF